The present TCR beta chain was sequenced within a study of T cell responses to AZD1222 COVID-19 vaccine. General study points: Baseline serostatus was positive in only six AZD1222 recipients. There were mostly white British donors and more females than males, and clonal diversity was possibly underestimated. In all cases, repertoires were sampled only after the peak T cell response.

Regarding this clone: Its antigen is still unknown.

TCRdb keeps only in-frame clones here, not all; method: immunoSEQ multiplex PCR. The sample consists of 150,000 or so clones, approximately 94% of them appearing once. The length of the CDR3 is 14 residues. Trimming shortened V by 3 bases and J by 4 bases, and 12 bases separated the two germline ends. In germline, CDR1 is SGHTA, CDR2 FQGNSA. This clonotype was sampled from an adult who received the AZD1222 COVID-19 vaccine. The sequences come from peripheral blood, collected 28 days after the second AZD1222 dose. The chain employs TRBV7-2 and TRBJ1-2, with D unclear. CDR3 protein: CASSFPPASYGYTF. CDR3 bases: TGTGCCAGCAGCTTCCCCCCGGCTAGCTATGGCTACACCTTC.